These 29 T cell receptor beta chains share one sample of origin, sequenced in a study of a mutant IDH1 vaccine in newly diagnosed glioma. These receptors' targets are unknown. The method was immunoSEQ multiplex PCR; TCRdb's version includes in-frame clones alone and lacks a portion of them. The repertoire has tens of thousands of clones, roughly 81% of them found once; the top ten carry around 8.9%. Time point given: week 23, last vaccination. The content of each vaccine dose was 300 ug of mutant IDH1 20-mer peptide, and topical imiquimod accompanied it. This sample comprised PBMCs, obtained from a glioma patient whose treatment included an IDH1 peptide vaccine. The receptors derive from a woman aged 35 to 49 with glioma. Some clones in this sample may be carry-over from other donors' samples.

The DNA for the CDR3 is TGTGCCAGCAGCTTGTGGGAGGACTATGGCTACACCTTC. Protein: CASSLWEDYGYTF. This sequence joins TRBV5-6 and TRBJ1-2; no reliable D call. Per germline, CDR1 SGHDT and CDR2 YYEEEE. Trimming stripped 1 base from V and 3 bases from J, with 7 bases between. This CDR3 region has 13 residues.

This chain connects TRBV11-2 to TRBJ1-4, with a tentative D call TRBD1 (5 bases). There are 15 residues in the CDR3. Between the trimmed V and J ends, which lost 6 bases and 5 bases, there was a span of 16 bases. The germline V gene has CDR1 SGHAT and CDR2 FQNNGV. The CDR3 spells CASRSHTGPNEKLFF. The CDR3 region has the DNA TGTGCCAGCAGGAGTCACACGGGGCCAAATGAAAAACTGTTTTTT.

The rearrangement uses TRBV7-4 and TRBJ1-5; TRBD1 matches 10 bases. Germline CDR1 reads SGHVT; CDR2 reads SQSDAQ. The V and J ends lost 4 bases and 7 bases, in that order; junction bases with no gene match: 7. CDR3 length: 15 amino acids. The CDR3 loop is CASSYLLGQGQPQHF. In DNA, the CDR3 is TGTGCCAGCAGCTACCTGTTGGGACAGGGGCAGCCCCAGCATTTT.

The chain employs TRBV10-3 and TRBJ2-3; tentatively, D is TRBD2 (6 bases). Germline-derived CDR1 and CDR2 are ENHRY and SYGVKD. This CDR3 is 15 amino acids long. V was shortened by 3 bases and J by 5 bases, with 15 bases between the two germline ends. For the CDR3, the DNA is TGTGCCATCAGTGATAGCGGTATCCGTGGAGATACGCAGTATTTT. It yields the protein CAISDSGIRGDTQYF.

In regard to this clone: The germline gene is not matched at one end of the junction; a read error may be the cause. This rearrangement joins TRBV5-4 to TRBJ1-1; tentatively, D is TRBD1 (5 bases). The CDR3 extends over 13 amino acids. The germline V gene encodes CDR1 SGHNT and CDR2 YYREEE (reference sequence). CDR3 nucleotide sequence: TGTGCCAGCAGCTTGGCCAGGGCACCTGATGCTTTCTTT. Protein: CASSLARAPDAFF.

CDR3 nucleotide sequence: TGTGCCAGCAGCGTAGTCAGTGCCTCGGAGACCCAGTACTTC. It translates to CASSVVSASETQYF. The chain has TRBV9 and TRBJ2-5; no clear D gene. V lost 0 bases and J lost 5, with 11 bases in between. Germline CDR1 reads SGDLS; CDR2 reads YYNGEE. The CDR3 is 14 amino acids.

The chain recombines TRBV7-8 with TRBJ1-5; D uncertain. Germline-derived CDR1 and CDR2 are SGHVS and FQNEAQ. The germline V and J ends were trimmed by 5 bases and 1 base, with 12 bases remaining between them. This CDR3 region has 15 residues. In DNA, the CDR3 is TGTGCCAGCAGCGCCCGTGGTGGGAGCAATCAGCCCCAGCATTTT. Its protein product is CASSARGGSNQPQHF.

This clone showed up just once. V usage is TRBV29-1 and J usage is TRBJ2-5; no clear D gene. V shed 3 bases and J shed 2 bases, with 4 bases lying between them. CDR3 size: 11 residues. The germline CDR1 and CDR2 sequences are SQVTM and ANQGSEA. The CDR3 here is CSVDEQETQYF. As DNA, the CDR3 is TGCAGCGTTGATGAACAAGAGACCCAGTACTTC.

The chain recombines TRBV19 with TRBJ1-5; D possibly corresponds to TRBD1 (6 bases). The length of the CDR3 is 15 residues. Germline lookup yields CDR1 LNHDA and CDR2 SQIVND (reference sequence). Trimming stripped 5 bases from V and 3 bases from J, with 14 bases between. The CDR3, as DNA: TGTGCCAGTAGTCCCTGGACAGTAGACAATCAGCCCCAGCATTTT. As protein: CASSPWTVDNQPQHF.

The chain uses TRBV5-1 and TRBJ1-4; tentatively, D is TRBD1 (6 bases). Trimming stripped 7 bases from V and 5 bases from J, with 15 bases between. This CDR3 region has 14 residues. Germline V gene sequence: CDR1 SGHRS, CDR2 YFSETQ. The CDR3 DNA follows: TGCGCCAGCCGAGAGCAGGGGATGAATGAAAAACTGTTTTTT. Its protein product is CASREQGMNEKLFF.

V usage is TRBV10-2 and J usage is TRBJ1-4; 7 bases are shared with TRBD1. With 7 bases clipped from V and 6 bases from J, the junction kept 8 bases outside the gene matches. The germline V gene encodes CDR1 WSHSY and CDR2 SAAADI. The CDR3 is 14 residues long. The CDR3 here is CASKETGTYEKLFF. The CDR3 DNA follows: TGCGCCAGCAAAGAGACAGGGACCTATGAAAAACTGTTTTTT.

The chain joins TRBV11-2 to TRBJ2-6; TRBD2 agrees at 7 bases. This CDR3 is 19 amino acids long. Trimming removed 3 bases from V and 1 base from J; junction bases left unmatched: 12. Germline values: CDR1 SGHAT, CDR2 FQNNGV. The CDR3 DNA reads as TGTGCCAGCAGCTTCCCCCCCCCTAGGGAGGGGTCTGGGGCCAACGTCCTGACTTTC. This sequence encodes CASSFPPPREGSGANVLTF.

The J gene is TRBJ2-7, the V gene TRBV6-1, with D unclear. Germline V gene lookup returns CDR1 MNHNS and CDR2 SASEGT. The CDR3 length is 11 residues. V was shortened by 4 bases and J by 3 bases, with 4 bases between the two germline ends. The CDR3: CASSGLYEQYF. In DNA form, the CDR3 reads TGTGCCAGCAGTGGTCTCTACGAGCAGTACTTC.

This chain joins TRBV7-2 and TRBJ2-7; D gene unclear. V was shortened by 3 bases and J by 2 bases, with 8 bases between the two germline ends. CDR1 is SGHTA and CDR2 is FQGNSA in the germline V gene. This CDR3 has 13 residues. DNA of the CDR3: TGTGCCAGCAGCTTGGAAGTTACCTACGAGCAGTACTTC. Translation gives CASSLEVTYEQYF.

The chain uses TRBV2 and TRBJ2-7; possibly TRBD2 for D (5 bases). This CDR3 comprises 13 residues. The V and J ends lost 7 bases and 4 bases respectively, with 14 bases between them. In germline, CDR1 is SNHLY, CDR2 FYNNEI. CDR3 in DNA: TGTGCCAGCACCGGATCCATAGCGTACGAGCAGTACTTC. Its protein is CASTGSIAYEQYF. Full variable domain (missing parts from reference TRBV2 and TRBJ2-7): EPEVTQTPSHQVTQMGQEVILRCVPISNHLYFYWYRQILGQKVEFLVSFYNNEISEKSEIFDDQFSVERPDGSNFTLKIRSTKLEDSAMYFCASTGSIAYEQYFGPGTRLTVT.

The CDR3 sequence: CASNDRGVHTGELFF. In DNA, the CDR3 is TGTGCCAGCAATGACAGAGGGGTTCACACCGGGGAGCTGTTTTTT. This sequence joins TRBV2 and TRBJ2-2; possibly TRBD1 or TRBD2 for D (5 bases each). Trimming cost V 7 bases and J 3 bases, with 15 bases left between them. Germline CDR1 and CDR2: SNHLY and FYNNEI. CDR3 length: 15 amino acids.

The chain is built from TRBV27 and TRBJ2-3; D is undetermined. Trimming pared 5 bases from V and 2 bases from J, leaving 11 bases between. Germline lookup yields CDR1 MNHEY and CDR2 SMNVEV (reference sequence). The CDR3 totals 14 residues. In DNA, the CDR3 is TGTGCCAGCAGTACCCTGGGGTACACAGATACGCAGTATTTT. This codes for CASSTLGYTDTQYF.

The V gene is TRBV5-1, the J gene TRBJ1-5, with D unresolved. Germline assignment: CDR1 SGHRS and CDR2 YFSETQ. V lost 3 bases, J lost 9 bases, and 10 bases lay in between. The CDR3 extends over 12 amino acids. The CDR3 here is CASSYSGWPQHF. The DNA of the CDR3 is TGCGCCAGCAGCTACTCTGGTTGGCCCCAGCATTTT.

This clone was observed a few times. The genes are TRBV6-5 and TRBJ2-1; tentatively, D is TRBD2 (7 bases). The CDR3 consists of 15 residues. V was trimmed by 10 bases and J by 5 bases, leaving 21 bases between them. Per germline, CDR1 MNHEY and CDR2 SVGAGI. The CDR3 loop reads CATLTGGRGHNEQFF. CDR3 nucleotide sequence: TGTGCCACTCTAACCGGGGGGCGAGGTCACAATGAGCAGTTCTTC.

This clone was seen more than once but under ten times. The chain links TRBV2 to TRBJ1-4; D not certain. Germline values: CDR1 SNHLY, CDR2 FYNNEI. CDR3 size: 13 residues. V lost 10 bases and J lost 3, with 12 bases in between. CDR3 sequence: CATRKGSNEKLFF. CDR3 in DNA: TGTGCCACCCGAAAAGGGTCTAATGAAAAACTGTTTTTT.

This clone was seen only once. The V call is TRBV7-2, the J call TRBJ2-7; D ambiguous. V lost 1 base and J lost 7, with 14 bases in between. Germline V lookup: CDR1 SGHTA, CDR2 FQGNSA. The CDR3 is 14 residues long. For the CDR3, the DNA is TGTGCCAGCAGCTTAGAAGGACGGACGACAGAGCAGTACTTC. It yields the protein CASSLEGRTTEQYF.

This clone was found once. The chain has TRBV11-2 and TRBJ1-2; D is uncertain. Trimming removed 1 base at V and 3 bases at J, with 6 bases between. CDR1 SGHAT and CDR2 FQNNGV come from the germline V gene. There are 13 residues in the CDR3. CDR3 in amino acids: CASSLGGDYGYTF. The CDR3 coding sequence is TGTGCCAGCAGCTTAGGCGGAGACTATGGCTACACCTTC.

The V call is TRBV7-9, the J call TRBJ2-5; 8 bases fit TRBD2. The CDR3 consists of 16 residues. From germline, CDR1 is SEHNR and CDR2 FQNEAQ (reference sequence). The ends lost 5 bases at V and 2 bases at J; junction bases unmatched: 10. The CDR3 nucleotides are TGTGCCAGCAGCCCAAGGATAGCGGGGTTTCAAGAGACCCAGTACTTC. It is translated as CASSPRIAGFQETQYF.

This clone was seen a few times. The genes are TRBV5-4 and TRBJ2-3; the D gene is possibly TRBD1 (6 bases). Germline CDR1 is SGHNT and CDR2 is YYREEE (reference sequence). The V and J ends lost 3 bases and 1 base respectively, with 9 bases between them. The CDR3 has 14 amino acids. The CDR3 spells CASSWTEGTDTQYF. The CDR3, as DNA: TGTGCCAGCAGCTGGACAGAGGGCACAGATACGCAGTATTTT.

This clone has a handful of counts. The chain recombines TRBV19 with TRBJ1-5; no reliable D call. The CDR3 consists of 15 residues. Trimming took 3 bases from V and 5 from J, leaving 14 bases between them. Germline loops: CDR1 LNHDA, CDR2 SQIVND (reference sequence). In DNA form, the CDR3 reads TGTGCCAGTAGTATCGGGAGGCCTTTCGATCAGCCCCAGCATTTT. Protein: CASSIGRPFDQPQHF. Full variable domain (outside the CDR3, taken from reference TRBV19 and TRBJ1-5): DGGITQSPKYLFRKEGQNVTLSCEQNLNHDAMYWYRQDPGQGLRLIYYSQIVNDFQKGDIAEGYSVSREKKESFPLTVTSAQKNPTAFYLCASSIGRPFDQPQHFGDGTRLSIL.

The chain is built from TRBV27 and TRBJ1-5; possible D gene TRBD1, 6 bases. The CDR3 length is 14 residues. Trimming took 3 bases from V and 1 from J, leaving 7 bases between them. CDR1 is MNHEY, CDR2 SMNVEV, per germline (reference sequence). CDR3 protein: CASSFTGSNQPQHF. The CDR3 DNA sequence: TGTGCCAGCAGTTTTACAGGGAGCAATCAGCCCCAGCATTTT.

CDR3 in amino acids: CASSPRGGQGDVRGKLFF. The CDR3, as DNA: TGTGCCAGCAGCCCCCGAGGAGGACAGGGGGATGTTAGGGGAAAACTGTTTTTT. The chain joins TRBV7-8 to TRBJ1-4, with 10 positions matching TRBD1. J lost 10 bases, V lost 5 bases, and 19 bases had no gene match. CDR3 length equals 18 residues. Germline CDR1 and CDR2: SGHVS and FQNEAQ.

The count of this clone is one. The chain links TRBV4-2 to TRBJ2-5; 14 nucleotides line up with TRBD2. CDR3 length: 16 residues. Per the germline V gene, CDR1 is LGHNA and CDR2 is YNFKEQ. V gave up 4 bases and J gave up 3 bases; unmatched junction bases: 4. The CDR3 DNA reads as TGTGCCAGCAGCCCAGGGGGACTAGCGGGGGAAGAGACCCAGTACTTC. This encodes CASSPGGLAGEETQYF.

The gene calls are TRBV7-9 and TRBJ1-2, with D perhaps TRBD1 (6 bases). The CDR3 runs 16 residues. Germline V gives CDR1 SEHNR, CDR2 FQNEAQ (reference sequence). Trimming left V 1 base short and J 2 bases short, with 14 bases between. CDR3 sequence (DNA): TGTGCCAGCAGCTTAGGTACAGGGACGTTGAACTATGGCTACACCTTC. This encodes CASSLGTGTLNYGYTF.